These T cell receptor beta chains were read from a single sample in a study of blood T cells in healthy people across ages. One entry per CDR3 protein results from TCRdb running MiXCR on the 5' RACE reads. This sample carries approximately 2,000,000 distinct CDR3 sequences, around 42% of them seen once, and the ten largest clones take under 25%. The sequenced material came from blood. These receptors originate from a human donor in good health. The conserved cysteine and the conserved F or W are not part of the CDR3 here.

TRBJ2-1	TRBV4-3	ASSRAGVWNEQF
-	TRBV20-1	SGRQGAGGETQY
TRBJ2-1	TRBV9	ASSFRTSGGYNEQF
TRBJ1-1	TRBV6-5	ASSYYSMNTEAF
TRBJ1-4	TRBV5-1	ASSLVGGEKLF
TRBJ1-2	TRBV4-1	ASHSGVYGYT
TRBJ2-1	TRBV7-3	ASSLLFSYNEQF
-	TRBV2	ASSEGGQGVYNEQY
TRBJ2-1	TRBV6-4	ASSEASPDEQF
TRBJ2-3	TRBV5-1	ASSFRSPIGGTQY
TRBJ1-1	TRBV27	ASSFGDPGYTEAF
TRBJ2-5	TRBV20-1	SAKPPPGTEQETQY
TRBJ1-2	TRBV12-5	ASGSSPGYGFMDYGYT
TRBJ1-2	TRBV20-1	SASGFLAGGMNYGYT
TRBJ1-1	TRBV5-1	ASSRSIGDPTEAF
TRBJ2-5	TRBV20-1	SARRGSGETQY
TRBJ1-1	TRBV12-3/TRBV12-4	ASTLMNLPEAF
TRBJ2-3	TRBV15	ATSRSGQSTDTQY
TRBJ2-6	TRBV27	ASGGQGAGGVLT
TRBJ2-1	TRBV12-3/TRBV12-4	ASLDSSGGANEQF
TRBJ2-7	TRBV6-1	ASSRTSGGTHSYEQY
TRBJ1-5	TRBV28	ASSLSLFRGPADQPQH
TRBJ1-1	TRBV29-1	SVWGGSAF
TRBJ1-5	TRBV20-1	SARVLAGEHQPQH
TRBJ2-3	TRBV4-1	ASSRPGTGSTDTQY
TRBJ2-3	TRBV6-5	ASSYERAYTDTQY
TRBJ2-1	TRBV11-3	ASSLGVGGPSYEQF